This T cell receptor beta chain was found in a study of T cell changes during pregnancy in multiple sclerosis (dated by TCRdb to the late 2010s). Regarding the complete study: The study looked at changes in the T cell repertoire across pregnancy in women with multiple sclerosis.

Library preparation was by the immunoSEQ multiplex PCR assay. Held by TCRdb, this immuneACCESS table contains in-frame sequences only and omits some clones. Under half of the omission traces to an unresolved V gene where checked; the cause of the rest is unknown. This sample has approximately 47,000 clones in its table, and around 94% of those were observed once. The top ten hold roughly 0.5% of the sample. Cut back by 8 bases and 8 bases, the V and J ends lie 15 bases apart. The CDR3, cysteine through phenylalanine, is 13 amino acids long. Left in the record is the CDR3 DNA by itself, 39 bases read in frame from the first base. Reading the germline V gene gives CDR1 WSHSY and CDR2 SAAADI. Notes on this clone: Its antigen specificity is not known. The record has no base qualities; no much larger clone is one base away.

Recombination linked TRBV10-2 to TRBJ1-4; D gene: possibly TRBD1, on 5 matching bases. The sequence was obtained from a female donor with multiple sclerosis, enrolled in a pregnancy study. The specimen comprised CD4+ T cells from peripheral blood mononuclear cells, sampled in the first trimester of pregnancy. The DNA reads as follows: TGCGCCAGCCGGCGGGGGTCTGGAGAAAAACTGTTTTTT. Its amino acids are CASRRGSGEKLFF.